The 5 T cell receptor beta chains listed next were all sequenced from one sample in a study of T cells in tuberculosis. The data were produced by immunoSEQ multiplex PCR, yet TCRdb's version contains in-frame clones alone and is incomplete. The sample yields roughly 35,000 clones, approximately 94% seen once. Input material: PBMCs. The receptors shown here come from a donor aged 10-35 years with latent tuberculosis or without tuberculosis infection. Some clones in this sample may be carry-over from other donors' samples.

The chain recombines TRBV4-3 with TRBJ2-1; 12 nucleotides agree with TRBD2. This CDR3 region has 16 residues. The junction had 5 bases not matched to a gene; V was cut back by 3 bases and J by 5 bases. Germline assignment: CDR1 LGHNA and CDR2 YSLEER. CDR3 DNA sequence: TGCGCCAGCAGCCATTCTAGCGGGGGGGATGACAATGAGCAGTTCTTC. Encoded protein: CASSHSSGGDDNEQFF.

V gene TRBV6-1 combines with J gene TRBJ2-1; a weak D match, TRBD2 (6 bases). Trimming pared 2 bases from V and 8 bases from J, leaving 13 bases between. CDR3 size: 14 residues. The germline V gene has CDR1 MNHNS and CDR2 SASEGT. The CDR3 DNA reads TGTGCCAGCAGTGAATTGGAAGGAGGGTATGAGCAGTTCTTC. Its protein product is CASSELEGGYEQFF.

The chain carries TRBV5-8 and TRBJ1-3; 8 bases agree with TRBD1. Germline assignment: CDR1 SGHTS and CDR2 YDEGEE. J gave up 7 bases and V 3 bases, and 6 bases lay outside the gene matches. The CDR3 spans 14 residues. The chain's CDR3 is CASSYGDRINTIYF. CDR3 nucleotide sequence: TGTGCCAGCAGCTATGGGGACAGGATCAACACCATATATTTT.

The rearrangement links TRBV12-5 to TRBJ1-5; no firm D call. Germline V CDR1 and CDR2: LGHNT, FRNRAP. With 10 bases removed from V and 0 bases from J, the gap between germline ends came to 13 bases. The CDR3 extends over 14 amino acids. The CDR3 coding sequence is TGTGCTATTACGGGTCCCTATAGCAATCAGCCCCAGCATTTT. Translating it yields CAITGPYSNQPQHF. Together with reference TRBV12-5 and TRBJ1-5, the CDR3 gives the full variable domain: DARVTQTPRHKVTEMGQEVTMRCQPILGHNTVFWYRQTMMQGLELLAYFRNRAPLDDSGMPKDRFSAEMPDATLATLKIQPSEPRDSAVYFCAITGPYSNQPQHFGDGTRLSIL.

This chain joins TRBV6-5 and TRBJ1-1; tentative D call: TRBD1 (5 bases). This CDR3 has 13 residues. The V gene lost 5 bases and the J gene lost 4 bases, with 11 bases spanning the gap. Germline V lookup: CDR1 MNHEY, CDR2 SVGAGI. The CDR3 protein is CASSQGSRTEAFF. CDR3 nucleotides: TGTGCCAGCAGTCAGGGTTCACGCACTGAAGCTTTCTTT.